This TCR beta chain emerged from a study of radiation and T cells in renal cell carcinoma (dated by TCRdb to about 2020). Study-wide context: The samples were obtained from a clinical trial, where primary renal cell carcinomas were treated with 15 Gy stereotactic body radiation therapy and then removed by nephrectomy 4 weeks afterward. In total, 50 or so samples underwent TCR beta sequencing: approximately 26 tumors plus 27 peripheral blood samples. A total of approximately 4 million unique CDR3 nucleotide sequences, encoding roughly 2.7 million unique CDR3 amino acid sequences, were found across all 50 or so samples.

A note on this clone: It lacks a known antigen. No base quality values were provided; no much bigger clone lies one nucleotide off.

Explained via the paper, the time point label denotes: blood 2 weeks post-SBRT. In the paper's terms, the treatment or condition label means: 15 Gy SBRT to primary tumor, nephrectomy 4 weeks later. To track tumor-enriched clonotypes, serial peripheral blood was sampled from radiation-treated patients at baseline and at 2 weeks and 4 weeks after SBRT. Renal cell carcinoma with clear cell pathology was present in all patients. Genomic DNA for TCR sequencing was prepared using the QIAamp DNA Blood Mini Kit (Qiagen). Samples were included in the analyses only if all quality control checks were passed. TCR beta libraries were generated from genomic DNA with the immunoSEQ kit, following the manufacturer's recommendations. Library preparation used a first multiplex PCR with proprietary primers, then a second PCR adding unique barcodes, with bead cleanups after each round. Each sample batch included a kit-provided positive control reaction and a negative control reaction. The final libraries underwent checking on an Agilent 4200 TapeStation D1000 ScreenTape, volumetric pooling, and quantification by qPCR. Sequencing ran on an Illumina NextSeq500 with a MidOutput 150-cycle cartridge, using 156 Read1 and 15 Index1 cycles with kit custom primers. The pooled library was loaded at approximately 0.98 pM with around 20% PhiX control spiked in. In the authors' own workflow: Vendor-processed data were analyzed in R, and a clonotype was defined as all T cells sharing the same CDR3 nucleotide sequence. For clone abundance analyses, frequencies were normalized to the 10,000 most abundant clones in each sample. Public T cell clones, which averaged fewer than five per sample, were excluded before analysis. Tumor-enriched and baseline blood-enriched clonotypes were defined by at least a 32-fold difference in abundance between compartments. Clonotypes expanded or contracted between blood time points were identified with a beta-binomial differential abundance model. Similarity between tumor and blood repertoires was quantified using the Baroni-Urbani and Buser coefficient, and groups were compared with two-tailed Wilcoxon tests in R. TCRdb retrieved this table from immuneACCESS and kept in-frame rearrangements only. Not all clones are present; in checked studies, unresolved V genes account for under half, and no reason is known for the remainder. V, J and clone size reflect that table, while D and trimming were determined from the DNA. The sample contains just over 150,000 clones, approximately 88% of them found a single time. 13% of the sample is in the top ten clones.

Findings and caveats that apply to the study as a whole: With a single-armed trial design, the study had no way to address how radiation dose or scheduling affects the TCR repertoire. Dynamics of the blood repertoire were not tracked past 4 weeks after treatment. Because no pretreatment tumor biopsies were available, whether clonotypes were present in the tumor at baseline could not be determined. Top tumor clonotypes rose in blood from baseline to 2 weeks post-radiation, then contracted by 4 weeks, suggesting transient expansion of tumor-resident clones.

The germline V gene specifies KGHSH as CDR1 and LQKENI as CDR2. Trimming at the junction amounts to 6 bases on V and 6 bases on J, and the germline ends lie 15 bases apart. There are 13 amino acids in the CDR3, from cysteine to phenylalanine inclusive. This entry keeps only the CDR3 DNA: 39 bases, framed from base 1. The sample was blood, taken from a patient whose treatment included radiotherapy and nephrectomy. The rearrangement combines TRBV18 with TRBJ2-7; no D gene is confidently identified. This TCR came from a woman aged 45-65 years with renal cell carcinoma. CDR3 sequence: CASSITLGSEQYF. The DNA is TGTGCCAGCTCTATAACCTTGGGAAGCGAGCAGTACTTC.